Listed below are T cell receptor beta chains from one sample, sequenced in a study of shared clonotypes between healthy human individuals. Some clones are missing from TCRdb's copy, which holds only in-frame ones; the method was immunoSEQ multiplex PCR. The data contain some 2,500,000 clones, just under 95% of them singletons. The sequenced material came from naive CD4+ T cells from PBMCs. The source is a man younger than 35 in good health. Some clones in this sample may be carry-over from other donors' samples. Both conserved end residues are part of each CDR3. Each record gives: V gene, D gene, CDR3 length, J gene, clone size, CDR3 DNA, CDR3 protein. The D gene is left open where the match is weak. Clone size is stated in some rows and not others, as once, few, many or a class when expanded.

V: TRBV5-1
D: NA
length: 16
J: TRBJ1-3
size: NA
DNA: TGCGCCAGCAGCTTGGCTGGGTGGTTGGCTGGAAACACCATATATTTT
CDR3: CASSLAGWLAGNTIYF

V: TRBV30
D: NA
length: 11
J: TRBJ2-7
size: NA
DNA: TGTGCCTGGGGGGGGCTTTACGAGCAGTACTTC
CDR3: CAWGGLYEQYF

V: TRBV10-3
D: TRBD1
length: 16
J: TRBJ1-5
size: NA
DNA: TGTGCCATCAGTGAAACGGGACAGGGGGCCAGGGTAACTATGGATTTT
CDR3: CAISETGQGARVTMDF

V: TRBV18
D: NA
length: 16
J: TRBJ2-1
size: once
DNA: TGTGCCAGCTCCCCAAATCCCTCTATAGCGTACAATGAGCAGTTCTTC
CDR3: CASSPNPSIAYNEQFF

V: TRBV28
D: NA
length: 16
J: TRBJ1-3
size: NA
DNA: TGTGCCAGCAGTTTATTAGCGGCTGTCTCTGGAAACACCATATATTTT
CDR3: CASSLLAAVSGNTIYF

V: TRBV28
D: TRBD1
length: 16
J: TRBJ1-3
size: NA
DNA: TGTGCCAGCAGACGACAGGGTTCCCACTCTGGAAACACCATATATTTT
CDR3: CASRRQGSHSGNTIYF

V: TRBV5-1
D: TRBD2
length: 14
J: TRBJ2-7
size: NA
DNA: TGCGCCAGCAGCTTGCGTCGGGGGGATTACGAGCAGTACTTC
CDR3: CASSLRRGDYEQYF

V: TRBV7-2
D: TRBD2
length: 13
J: TRBJ2-1
size: NA
DNA: TGTGCCAGCAGCTTAGCCGCGGCGGGAGTCCTGTTCTTC
CDR3: CASSLAAAGVLFF

V: TRBV2
D: TRBD1
length: 16
J: TRBJ1-1
size: NA
DNA: TGTGCCAGCTCCCCTTCACCGGGACAGCGACACACTGAAGCTTTCTTT
CDR3: CASSPSPGQRHTEAFF

V: TRBV28
D: NA
length: 12
J: TRBJ1-5
size: NA
DNA: TGTGCCAGCAAGGACAGTTTAATGCCCCAGCATTTT
CDR3: CASKDSLMPQHF

V: TRBV29-1
D: NA
length: 14
J: TRBJ1-3
size: NA
DNA: TGCAGCGTAGGCGGACAGAACTCTGGAAACACCATATATTTT
CDR3: CSVGGQNSGNTIYF

V: TRBV19
D: NA
length: 16
J: TRBJ1-3
size: NA
DNA: TGTGCCAGTAGTATGAGTTTGCCTTACTCTGGAAACACCATATATTTT
CDR3: CASSMSLPYSGNTIYF

V: TRBV27
D: NA
length: 17
J: TRBJ1-2
size: NA
DNA: TGTGCCAGCAGTTCCTTAGGACAGCCTACCTCTAACTATGGCTACACCTTC
CDR3: CASSSLGQPTSNYGYTF

V: TRBV28
D: TRBD1
length: 14
J: TRBJ1-5
size: NA
DNA: TGTGCCAGCGCCCGAGCAGGGGGCGGTCAGCCCCAGCATTTT
CDR3: CASARAGGGQPQHF

V: TRBV19
D: NA
length: 15
J: TRBJ2-7
size: NA
DNA: TGTGCCAGTAGTGCCGGACAGCTTCGTTTCTACGAGCAGTACTTC
CDR3: CASSAGQLRFYEQYF

V: TRBV30
D: NA
length: 14
J: TRBJ1-2
size: NA
DNA: TGTGCCTGGAGTGTGTCCTATCGAGGTTATGGCTACACCTTC
CDR3: CAWSVSYRGYGYTF

V: TRBV7-9
D: NA
length: 16
J: TRBJ2-5
size: NA
DNA: TGTGCCAGCAGCTTAGTGATGCTAGCATGGGGGGAGACCCAGTACTTC
CDR3: CASSLVMLAWGETQYF

V: TRBV6-5
D: NA
length: 15
J: TRBJ2-7
size: NA
DNA: TGTGCCAGCAGTTACGGAGGACGGGGGTACTACGAGCAGTACTTC
CDR3: CASSYGGRGYYEQYF

V: TRBV7-6
D: TRBD2
length: 17
J: TRBJ2-2
size: once
DNA: TGTGCCAGCAGCTATAGCGGGAGGGCCAGAGAAACCGGGGAGCTGTTTTTT
CDR3: CASSYSGRARETGELFF

V: TRBV2
D: TRBD1
length: 18
J: TRBJ2-6
size: NA
DNA: TGTGCCAGCAGTCTTCGACAGGGTGCCCGCACTGGGGCCAACGTCCTGACTTTC
CDR3: CASSLRQGARTGANVLTF

V: TRBV5-1
D: NA
length: 14
J: TRBJ2-6
size: NA
DNA: TGCGCCAGCAGGGGGAGCACTGGGGCCAACGTCCTGACTTTC
CDR3: CASRGSTGANVLTF

V: TRBV28
D: TRBD1
length: 15
J: TRBJ1-1
size: NA
DNA: TGTGCCAGCAGAGCCGGGACAGGGGGCAACACTGAAGCTTTCTTT
CDR3: CASRAGTGGNTEAFF

V: TRBV25-1
D: NA
length: 16
J: TRBJ2-2
size: NA
DNA: TGTGCCAGCAGTGGAAGGACGGCCGCGACCACCGGGGAGCTGTTTTTT
CDR3: CASSGRTAATTGELFF

V: TRBV4-1
D: NA
length: 16
J: TRBJ2-4
size: NA
DNA: TGCGCCAGCAGCCAACTAGCTAATCTTCCCAAAAACATTCAGTACTTC
CDR3: CASSQLANLPKNIQYF

V: TRBV9
D: NA
length: 16
J: TRBJ1-1
size: NA
DNA: TGTGCCAGCAGCCCGGACCCTCTCGGCGGATACACTGAAGCTTTCTTT
CDR3: CASSPDPLGGYTEAFF

V: TRBV7-2
D: TRBD1
length: 12
J: TRBJ2-7
size: NA
DNA: TGTGCCAGCAGCCGGACAGGGTACGAGCAGTACTTC
CDR3: CASSRTGYEQYF

V: TRBV5-8
D: TRBD1
length: 15
J: TRBJ1-5
size: once
DNA: TGTGCCAGCAGCTTAAGGGACAGGCGCAATCAGCCCCAGCATTTT
CDR3: CASSLRDRRNQPQHF

V: TRBV28
D: NA
length: 16
J: TRBJ2-7
size: once
DNA: TGTGCCAGCAGTCCCACTCAGGCCCCCTCTTCCGGGGAGCAGTACTTC
CDR3: CASSPTQAPSSGEQYF

V: TRBV7-2
D: NA
length: 11
J: TRBJ2-5
size: NA
DNA: TGTGCCAGCAGCGTTATGTGGACCCAGTACTTC
CDR3: CASSVMWTQYF

V: TRBV5-4
D: TRBD2
length: 16
J: TRBJ2-3
size: NA
DNA: TGTGCCAGCAGACGGGCTAGCGGACCTCCGACAGATACGCAGTATTTT
CDR3: CASRRASGPPTDTQYF

V: TRBV9
D: NA
length: 14
J: TRBJ2-1
size: NA
DNA: TGTGCCAGCAGCGGGACCCGCTCCTACAATGAGCAGTTCTTC
CDR3: CASSGTRSYNEQFF

V: TRBV5-1
D: TRBD2
length: 19
J: TRBJ2-1
size: NA
DNA: TGCGCCAGCAGCCCGACCGGGACTAGCGGGAGTAGGTCCTACAATGAGCAGTTCTTC
CDR3: CASSPTGTSGSRSYNEQFF

V: TRBV2
D: NA
length: 12
J: TRBJ2-7
size: NA
DNA: TGTGCCAGCAGTGTGACAGCCTACGAGCAGTACTTC
CDR3: CASSVTAYEQYF

V: TRBV5-4
D: NA
length: 15
J: TRBJ2-5
size: NA
DNA: TGTGCCAGCAGCCTGGGTCGGCGGGACCAAGAGACCCAGTACTTC
CDR3: CASSLGRRDQETQYF

V: TRBV5-6
D: NA
length: 12
J: TRBJ2-7
size: NA
DNA: TGTGCCAGCAGCACACCAACAGGGACGCAGTACTTC
CDR3: CASSTPTGTQYF

V: TRBV6-1
D: NA
length: 14
J: TRBJ1-5
size: few
DNA: TGTGCCAGCAGTGAAGCGGCCCTCAGTCAGCCCCAGCATTTT
CDR3: CASSEAALSQPQHF

V: TRBV9
D: TRBD2
length: 15
J: TRBJ2-3
size: once
DNA: TGTGCCAGCAGCGTAGACGGGAGGGCCTCAGATACGCAGTATTTT
CDR3: CASSVDGRASDTQYF

V: TRBV7-2
D: NA
length: 14
J: TRBJ2-1
size: NA
DNA: TGTGCCAGCAGCTTTGACGGGGTTGACAATGAGCAGTTCTTC
CDR3: CASSFDGVDNEQFF

V: TRBV27
D: TRBD2
length: 16
J: TRBJ2-5
size: NA
DNA: TGTGCCAGCAGTCCAGGACTAGCGGGAGGAGGGGAGACCCAGTACTTC
CDR3: CASSPGLAGGGETQYF

V: TRBV7-2
D: NA
length: 14
J: TRBJ2-3
size: once
DNA: TGTGCCAGCAGCTCTCGACAGGGCACAGATACGCAGTATTTT
CDR3: CASSSRQGTDTQYF

V: TRBV18
D: NA
length: 17
J: TRBJ2-2
size: NA
DNA: TGTGCCAGCTCACCACCGGGGGGCCTTACCAACACCGGGGAGCTGTTTTTT
CDR3: CASSPPGGLTNTGELFF

V: TRBV30
D: NA
length: 14
J: TRBJ2-5
size: NA
DNA: TGTGCCTGGAGGAAACGGGACCGACCTTCGGCCCAGTACTTC
CDR3: CAWRKRDRPSAQYF

V: TRBV5-6
D: NA
length: 13
J: TRBJ1-1
size: NA
DNA: TGTGCCAGCAGCTTGGGACAGAGCACTGAAGCTTTCTTT
CDR3: CASSLGQSTEAFF

V: TRBV6-1
D: NA
length: 15
J: TRBJ2-1
size: NA
DNA: TGTGCCAGCAGTGACGGGACTCCACCCTACAATGAGCAGTTCTTC
CDR3: CASSDGTPPYNEQFF

V: TRBV10-3
D: NA
length: 15
J: TRBJ1-1
size: NA
DNA: TGTGCCATCAGTGAAATCCCCCCCACGCGGGCTGAAGCTTTCTTT
CDR3: CAISEIPPTRAEAFF